The rows below give T cell receptor beta chains drawn from one sample of a study of cytomegalovirus exposure and HLA in healthy donors. Generated by immunoSEQ multiplex PCR, the TCRdb table keeps only in-frame clones and is missing some. The table records some 120,000 clones, around three quarters of them present only once. The sequenced sample was PBMCs. All receptors derive from a man aged 25 to 40 in good health and CMV-seronegative. The CDR3 runs from the conserved cysteine through the conserved F or W. Each record gives: J gene, clone size, V gene, D gene, CDR3 protein, CDR3 DNA. A D gene is named only where the DNA matches it firmly. The size of a clone is reported for some rows only, either as once, few or many, or as a class for expanded clones.

j_gene: TRBJ2-7; abundance: .; v_gene: TRBV5-6; d_gene: .; CDR3aa: CASSALPDTYEQYF; CDR3nt: TGTGCCAGCAGCGCTTTACCAGACACCTACGAGCAGTACTTC
j_gene: TRBJ2-7; abundance: .; v_gene: TRBV7-2; d_gene: TRBD2; CDR3aa: CASSLYPFPSGYEQYF; CDR3nt: TGTGCCAGCAGCTTATACCCCTTCCCTAGCGGGTACGAGCAGTACTTC
j_gene: TRBJ2-2; abundance: .; v_gene: TRBV5-1; d_gene: TRBD2; CDR3aa: CASSLGLAQNTGELFF; CDR3nt: TGCGCCAGCAGCTTGGGACTAGCACAGAACACCGGGGAGCTGTTTTTT
j_gene: TRBJ1-6; abundance: .; v_gene: TRBV25-1; d_gene: TRBD1; CDR3aa: CASSRMTGKSSPLHF; CDR3nt: TGTGCCAGCAGTAGGATGACAGGGAAGAGTTCACCCCTCCACTTT
j_gene: TRBJ1-4; abundance: once; v_gene: TRBV7-6; d_gene: .; CDR3aa: CASALVGLNEKLFF; CDR3nt: TGTGCCAGCGCACTAGTAGGATTGAATGAAAAACTGTTTTTT
j_gene: TRBJ2-3; abundance: few; v_gene: TRBV28; d_gene: .; CDR3aa: CASFRRGSGDTQYF; CDR3nt: TGTGCCAGTTTCCGGCGGGGATCAGGGGATACGCAGTATTTT
j_gene: TRBJ1-2; abundance: .; v_gene: TRBV4-3; d_gene: TRBD1; CDR3aa: CASSQTGGTNYGYTF; CDR3nt: TGCGCCAGCAGCCAAACAGGGGGCACTAACTATGGCTACACCTTC
j_gene: TRBJ2-3; abundance: .; v_gene: TRBV29-1; d_gene: .; CDR3aa: CSVVGGLIDTDTQYF; CDR3nt: TGCAGCGTTGTAGGCGGACTAATCGATACAGATACGCAGTATTTT
j_gene: TRBJ2-1; abundance: .; v_gene: TRBV14; d_gene: TRBD2; CDR3aa: CASSPAGRASGRSNEQFF; CDR3nt: TGTGCCAGCAGCCCGGCGGGAAGGGCTAGCGGGAGGTCCAATGAGCAGTTCTTC
j_gene: TRBJ2-1; abundance: few; v_gene: TRBV6-6; d_gene: .; CDR3aa: CASSYGAGYNEQFF; CDR3nt: TGTGCCAGCAGTTACGGGGCGGGATACAATGAGCAGTTCTTC
j_gene: TRBJ2-7; abundance: .; v_gene: TRBV4-3; d_gene: TRBD1; CDR3aa: CASSQARTGFYEQYF; CDR3nt: TGCGCCAGCAGCCAAGCCCGGACAGGGTTCTACGAGCAGTACTTC
j_gene: TRBJ2-1; abundance: .; v_gene: TRBV6-5; d_gene: .; CDR3aa: CASSNERMRNEQFF; CDR3nt: TGTGCCAGCAGTAATGAGCGGATGCGCAATGAGCAGTTCTTC
j_gene: TRBJ1-1; abundance: few; v_gene: TRBV27; d_gene: .; CDR3aa: CASSLGQTTEAFF; CDR3nt: TGTGCCAGCAGTTTAGGGCAGACCACTGAAGCTTTCTTT
j_gene: TRBJ2-7; abundance: few; v_gene: TRBV4-3; d_gene: .; CDR3aa: CASSQDPGASSYEQYF; CDR3nt: TGCGCCAGCAGCCAAGACCCAGGGGCCAGCTCCTACGAGCAGTACTTC
j_gene: TRBJ1-1; abundance: .; v_gene: TRBV18; d_gene: TRBD1; CDR3aa: CASSGQGAGTEAFF; CDR3nt: TGTGCCAGCTCAGGACAGGGGGCGGGGACTGAAGCTTTCTTT
j_gene: TRBJ1-1; abundance: .; v_gene: TRBV13; d_gene: TRBD1; CDR3aa: CASSFQTGQVAFF; CDR3nt: TGTGCCAGCAGCTTTCAGACAGGGCAGGTAGCTTTCTTT
j_gene: TRBJ2-1; abundance: few; v_gene: TRBV5-6; d_gene: TRBD2; CDR3aa: CASSFGTSGSNEQFF; CDR3nt: TGTGCCAGCAGCTTCGGGACTAGCGGGAGCAATGAGCAGTTCTTC
j_gene: TRBJ2-5; abundance: .; v_gene: TRBV4-1; d_gene: TRBD2; CDR3aa: CASSEGPGGTQYF; CDR3nt: TGCGCCAGCAGCGAGGGACCGGGGGGGACCCAGTACTTC
j_gene: TRBJ1-1; abundance: .; v_gene: TRBV18; d_gene: .; CDR3aa: CASSPGDIMNTEAFF; CDR3nt: TGTGCCAGCTCACCCGGGGACATCATGAACACTGAAGCTTTCTTT
j_gene: TRBJ1-2; abundance: .; v_gene: TRBV27; d_gene: .; CDR3aa: CASSSRTVGGYTF; CDR3nt: TGTGCCAGCAGTTCGAGGACAGTAGGTGGCTACACCTTC
j_gene: TRBJ2-2; abundance: .; v_gene: TRBV5-1; d_gene: .; CDR3aa: CASSLYRAGELFF; CDR3nt: TGCGCCAGCAGCTTGTACAGAGCCGGGGAGCTGTTTTTT
j_gene: TRBJ2-2; abundance: once; v_gene: TRBV7-2; d_gene: .; CDR3aa: CASSARPDGELFF; CDR3nt: TGTGCCAGCAGCGCGAGGCCGGACGGGGAGCTGTTTTTT
j_gene: TRBJ1-6; abundance: .; v_gene: TRBV28; d_gene: TRBD1; CDR3aa: CASRIPGQVNSPLHF; CDR3nt: TGTGCCAGCAGGATTCCGGGACAGGTTAATTCACCCCTCCACTTT
j_gene: TRBJ2-2; abundance: .; v_gene: TRBV9; d_gene: TRBD2; CDR3aa: CASSPHTSGRSTGELFF; CDR3nt: TGTGCCAGCAGCCCCCATACTAGCGGGAGGTCCACCGGGGAGCTGTTTTTT
j_gene: TRBJ2-7; abundance: once; v_gene: TRBV6-5; d_gene: .; CDR3aa: CASSSQGIGREQYF; CDR3nt: TGTGCCAGCAGTTCGCAGGGTATAGGGCGCGAGCAGTACTTC
j_gene: TRBJ2-1; abundance: once; v_gene: TRBV11-3; d_gene: .; CDR3aa: CASSPTGGYNEQFF; CDR3nt: TGTGCCAGCAGCCCGACCGGGGGCTACAATGAGCAGTTCTTC
j_gene: TRBJ2-7; abundance: .; v_gene: TRBV4-3; d_gene: .; CDR3aa: CASSQGSTGIEQYF; CDR3nt: TGCGCCAGCAGCCAAGGCTCTACAGGGATCGAGCAGTACTTC
j_gene: TRBJ1-1; abundance: .; v_gene: TRBV19; d_gene: .; CDR3aa: CASAYLTSGTEAFF; CDR3nt: TGTGCCAGTGCCTATTTGACTTCTGGCACTGAAGCTTTCTTT
j_gene: TRBJ2-7; abundance: .; v_gene: TRBV27; d_gene: .; CDR3aa: CASSFSRGAISEQYF; CDR3nt: TGTGCCAGCAGTTTTTCCCGGGGGGCGATATCCGAGCAGTACTTC
j_gene: TRBJ1-1; abundance: .; v_gene: TRBV6-1; d_gene: .; CDR3aa: CASSWANTEAFF; CDR3nt: TGTGCCAGCAGTTGGGCGAACACTGAAGCTTTCTTT
j_gene: TRBJ2-7; abundance: .; v_gene: TRBV9; d_gene: TRBD1; CDR3aa: CASSVDVGTGTPYEQYF; CDR3nt: TGTGCCAGCAGCGTAGATGTAGGGACAGGGACACCCTACGAGCAGTACTTC
j_gene: TRBJ1-2; abundance: .; v_gene: TRBV2; d_gene: .; CDR3aa: CARRSANYGYTF; CDR3nt: TGTGCCAGGCGGTCAGCAAACTATGGCTACACCTTC
j_gene: TRBJ2-3; abundance: once; v_gene: TRBV5-4; d_gene: .; CDR3aa: CASSLELVRTDTQYF; CDR3nt: TGTGCCAGCAGCTTGGAGCTAGTCCGCACAGATACGCAGTATTTT
j_gene: TRBJ2-7; abundance: .; v_gene: TRBV28; d_gene: TRBD2; CDR3aa: CASKGGLAGYEQYF; CDR3nt: TGTGCCAGCAAGGGGGGACTAGCGGGGTACGAGCAGTACTTC
j_gene: TRBJ2-1; abundance: .; v_gene: TRBV9; d_gene: .; CDR3aa: CASSVQADNNEQFF; CDR3nt: TGTGCCAGCAGCGTGCAAGCGGATAATAATGAGCAGTTCTTC
j_gene: TRBJ2-1; abundance: .; v_gene: TRBV7-8; d_gene: .; CDR3aa: CASSPNYNEQFF; CDR3nt: TGTGCCAGCAGCCCCAACTACAATGAGCAGTTCTTC
j_gene: TRBJ2-7; abundance: .; v_gene: TRBV28; d_gene: TRBD2; CDR3aa: CASSHSGILTSVRREQYF; CDR3nt: TGTGCCAGCAGTCATTCCGGTATCCTGACTAGCGTAAGGCGCGAGCAGTACTTC
j_gene: TRBJ2-4; abundance: few; v_gene: TRBV15; d_gene: TRBD1; CDR3aa: CATSRDKGAGNIQYF; CDR3nt: TGTGCCACCAGCAGAGATAAGGGGGCTGGAAACATTCAGTACTTC
j_gene: TRBJ2-3; abundance: .; v_gene: TRBV4-1; d_gene: .; CDR3aa: CASASPSTDTQYF; CDR3nt: TGCGCCAGCGCGTCCCCTAGCACAGATACGCAGTATTTT
j_gene: TRBJ2-5; abundance: .; v_gene: TRBV5-1; d_gene: TRBD2; CDR3aa: CASSLGSGRGRTQYF; CDR3nt: TGCGCCAGCAGCTTAGGCAGCGGGAGAGGGCGGACCCAGTACTTC
j_gene: TRBJ2-7; abundance: .; v_gene: TRBV27; d_gene: TRBD2; CDR3aa: CASSSGGAGLSYEQYF; CDR3nt: TGTGCCAGCAGTTCCGGGGGGGCGGGCCTCTCCTACGAGCAGTACTTC
j_gene: TRBJ2-7; abundance: .; v_gene: TRBV28; d_gene: .; CDR3aa: CASSLMASNPYEQYF; CDR3nt: TGTGCCAGCAGTTTAATGGCTAGCAATCCCTACGAGCAGTACTTC
j_gene: TRBJ2-3; abundance: .; v_gene: TRBV28; d_gene: TRBD2; CDR3aa: CASTNQAGGADTQYF; CDR3nt: TGTGCCAGCACTAACCAAGCGGGAGGCGCAGATACGCAGTATTTT
j_gene: TRBJ2-1; abundance: .; v_gene: TRBV27; d_gene: .; CDR3aa: CASSLGFHNEQFF; CDR3nt: TGTGCCAGCAGCCTAGGTTTCCACAATGAGCAGTTCTTC
j_gene: TRBJ1-1; abundance: .; v_gene: TRBV28; d_gene: .; CDR3aa: CASTIEGAGNTEAFF; CDR3nt: TGTGCCAGCACGATAGAAGGTGCGGGGAACACTGAAGCTTTCTTT
j_gene: TRBJ2-5; abundance: .; v_gene: TRBV6-5; d_gene: TRBD1; CDR3aa: CASSYWTGQQETQYF; CDR3nt: TGTGCCAGCAGTTACTGGACAGGGCAACAAGAGACCCAGTACTTC
j_gene: TRBJ1-1; abundance: .; v_gene: TRBV28; d_gene: TRBD1; CDR3aa: CASSTGQGEDFF; CDR3nt: TGTGCCAGCAGTACTGGACAGGGGGAGGATTTCTTT
j_gene: TRBJ2-2; abundance: .; v_gene: TRBV7-9; d_gene: .; CDR3aa: CASTSYIVTGELFF; CDR3nt: TGTGCCAGCACCTCTTACATTGTAACCGGGGAGCTGTTTTTT
j_gene: TRBJ2-7; abundance: .; v_gene: TRBV11-3; d_gene: TRBD2; CDR3aa: CASSLVAGSYEQYF; CDR3nt: TGTGCCAGCAGCTTAGTAGCGGGAAGCTACGAGCAGTACTTC
j_gene: TRBJ2-1; abundance: .; v_gene: TRBV29-1; d_gene: TRBD1; CDR3aa: CSVRYRGQSEQFF; CDR3nt: TGCAGCGTTCGGTACAGGGGGCAGAGTGAGCAGTTCTTC
j_gene: TRBJ1-3; abundance: .; v_gene: TRBV5-1; d_gene: .; CDR3aa: CASSGTGISGNTIYF; CDR3nt: TGCGCCAGCAGCGGTACAGGGATCTCTGGAAACACCATATATTTT
j_gene: TRBJ2-7; abundance: once; v_gene: TRBV29-1; d_gene: .; CDR3aa: CSAQGSGDEQYF; CDR3nt: TGCAGCGCGCAGGGATCTGGGGACGAGCAGTACTTC
j_gene: TRBJ2-1; abundance: .; v_gene: TRBV9; d_gene: .; CDR3aa: CASSVGGGQSYNEQFF; CDR3nt: TGTGCCAGCAGCGTAGGTGGGGGCCAAAGCTACAATGAGCAGTTCTTC
j_gene: TRBJ2-7; abundance: .; v_gene: TRBV13; d_gene: .; CDR3aa: CASSLSSVYEQYF; CDR3nt: TGTGCCAGCAGCTTGAGTAGCGTCTACGAGCAGTACTTC
j_gene: TRBJ1-5; abundance: .; v_gene: TRBV11-2; d_gene: .; CDR3aa: CASSLAGGNQPQHF; CDR3nt: TGTGCCAGCAGCTTAGCTGGCGGGAATCAGCCCCAGCATTTT